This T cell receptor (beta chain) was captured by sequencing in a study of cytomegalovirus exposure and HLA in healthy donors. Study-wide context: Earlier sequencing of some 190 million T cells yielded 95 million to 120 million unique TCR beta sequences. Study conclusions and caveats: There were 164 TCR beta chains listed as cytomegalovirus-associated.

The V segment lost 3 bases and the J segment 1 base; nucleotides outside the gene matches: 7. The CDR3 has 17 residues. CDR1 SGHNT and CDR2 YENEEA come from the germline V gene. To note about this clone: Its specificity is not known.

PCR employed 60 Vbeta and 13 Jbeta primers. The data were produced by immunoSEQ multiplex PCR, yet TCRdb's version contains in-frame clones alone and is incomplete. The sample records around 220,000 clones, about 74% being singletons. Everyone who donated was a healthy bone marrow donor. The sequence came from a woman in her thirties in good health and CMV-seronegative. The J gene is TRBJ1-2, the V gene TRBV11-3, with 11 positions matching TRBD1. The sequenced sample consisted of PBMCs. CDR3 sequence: CASSFRGQGAFNYGYTF. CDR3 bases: TGTGCCAGCAGCTTCCGTGGACAGGGGGCCTTTAACTATGGCTACACCTTC.